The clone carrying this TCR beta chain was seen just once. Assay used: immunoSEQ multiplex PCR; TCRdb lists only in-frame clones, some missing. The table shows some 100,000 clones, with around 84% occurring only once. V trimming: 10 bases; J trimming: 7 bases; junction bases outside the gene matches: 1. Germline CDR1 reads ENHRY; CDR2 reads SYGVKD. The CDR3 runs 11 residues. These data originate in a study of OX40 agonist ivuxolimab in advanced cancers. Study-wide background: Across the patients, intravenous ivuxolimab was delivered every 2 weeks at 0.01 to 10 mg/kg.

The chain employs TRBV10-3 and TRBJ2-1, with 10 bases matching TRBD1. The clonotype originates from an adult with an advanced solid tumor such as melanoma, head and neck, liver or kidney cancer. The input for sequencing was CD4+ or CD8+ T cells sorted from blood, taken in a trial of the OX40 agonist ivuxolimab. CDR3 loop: CATGQGNEQFF. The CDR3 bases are TGTGCCACGGGACAGGGGAATGAGCAGTTCTTC.